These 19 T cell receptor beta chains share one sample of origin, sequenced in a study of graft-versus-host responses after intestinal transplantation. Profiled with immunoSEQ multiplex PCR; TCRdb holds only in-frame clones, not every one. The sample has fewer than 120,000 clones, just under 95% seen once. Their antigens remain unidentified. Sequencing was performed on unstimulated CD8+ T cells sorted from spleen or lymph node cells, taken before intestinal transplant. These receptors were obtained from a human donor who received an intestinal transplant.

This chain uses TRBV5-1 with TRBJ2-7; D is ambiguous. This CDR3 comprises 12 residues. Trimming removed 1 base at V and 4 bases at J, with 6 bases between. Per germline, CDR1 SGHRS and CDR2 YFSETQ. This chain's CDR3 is CASSLTAYEQYF. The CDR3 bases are TGCGCCAGCAGCTTGACAGCATACGAGCAGTACTTC.

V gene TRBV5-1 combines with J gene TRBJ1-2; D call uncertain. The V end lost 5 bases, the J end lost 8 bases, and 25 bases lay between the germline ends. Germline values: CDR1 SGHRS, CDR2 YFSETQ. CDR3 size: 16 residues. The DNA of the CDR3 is TGCGCCAGCAGTCAAGCCGGGCCTCAATATTGGCTAGGCTACACCTTC. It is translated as CASSQAGPQYWLGYTF.

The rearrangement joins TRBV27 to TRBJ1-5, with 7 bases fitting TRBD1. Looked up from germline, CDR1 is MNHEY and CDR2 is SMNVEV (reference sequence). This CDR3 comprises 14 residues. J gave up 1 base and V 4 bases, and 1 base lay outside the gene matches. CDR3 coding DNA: TGTGCCAGCAGTTCCAGGGGGAGCAATCAGCCCCAGCATTTT. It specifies CASSSRGSNQPQHF.

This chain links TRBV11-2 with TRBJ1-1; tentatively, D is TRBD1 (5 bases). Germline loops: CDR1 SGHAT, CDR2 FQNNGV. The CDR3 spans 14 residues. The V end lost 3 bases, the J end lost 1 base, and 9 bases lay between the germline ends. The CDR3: CASSFTGQNTEAFF. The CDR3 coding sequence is TGTGCCAGCAGCTTTACAGGACAGAACACTGAAGCTTTCTTT.

CDR3 nucleotide sequence: TGTGCCAGCAGCTATGGGACTAGCGGGATGGAGACCCAGTACTTC. Translation: CASSYGTSGMETQYF. The rearrangement uses TRBV7-9 and TRBJ2-5; 13 bases line up with TRBD2. The CDR3 sequence is 15 residues long. Germline-derived CDR1 and CDR2 are SEHNR and FQNEAQ (reference sequence). The V and J ends lost 4 bases and 5 bases, in that order; junction bases with no gene match: 4.

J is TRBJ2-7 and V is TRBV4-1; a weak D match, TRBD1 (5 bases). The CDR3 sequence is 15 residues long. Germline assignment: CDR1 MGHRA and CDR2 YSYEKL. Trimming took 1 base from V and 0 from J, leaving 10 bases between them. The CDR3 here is CASSQGLGASYEQYF. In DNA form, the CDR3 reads TGCGCCAGCAGCCAAGGTTTAGGGGCCTCCTACGAGCAGTACTTC.

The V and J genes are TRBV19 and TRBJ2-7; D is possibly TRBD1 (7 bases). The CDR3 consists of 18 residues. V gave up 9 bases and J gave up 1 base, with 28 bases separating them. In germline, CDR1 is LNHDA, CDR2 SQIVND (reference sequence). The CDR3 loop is CASRAATDVAGGSYEQYF. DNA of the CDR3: TGTGCCAGCCGGGCCGCCACGGACGTCGCAGGGGGGTCCTACGAGCAGTACTTC.

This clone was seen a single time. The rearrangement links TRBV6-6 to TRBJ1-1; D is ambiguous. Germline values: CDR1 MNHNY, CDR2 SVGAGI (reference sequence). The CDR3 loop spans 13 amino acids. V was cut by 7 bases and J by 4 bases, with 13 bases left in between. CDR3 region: CASTLSGSTEAFF. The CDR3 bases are TGTGCCAGCACCCTGTCTGGGAGCACTGAAGCTTTCTTT.

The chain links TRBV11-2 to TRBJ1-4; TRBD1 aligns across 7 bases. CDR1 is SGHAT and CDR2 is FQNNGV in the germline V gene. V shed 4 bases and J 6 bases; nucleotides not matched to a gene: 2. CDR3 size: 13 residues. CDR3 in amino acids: CASSSGQDEKLFF. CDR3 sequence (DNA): TGTGCCAGCAGCTCCGGACAGGATGAAAAACTGTTTTTT. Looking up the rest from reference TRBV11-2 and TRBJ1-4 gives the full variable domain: EAGVAQSPRYKIIEKRQSVAFWCNPISGHATLYWYQQILGQGPKLLIQFQNNGVVDDSQLPKDRFSAERLKGVDSTLKIQPAKLEDSAVYLCASSSGQDEKLFFGSGTQLSVL.

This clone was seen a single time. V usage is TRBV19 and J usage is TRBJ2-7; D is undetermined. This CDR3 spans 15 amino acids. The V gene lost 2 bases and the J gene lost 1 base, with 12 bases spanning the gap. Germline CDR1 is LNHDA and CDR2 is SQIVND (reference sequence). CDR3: CASSIQVRTSYEQYF. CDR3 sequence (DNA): TGTGCCAGTAGTATACAGGTTCGTACGTCCTACGAGCAGTACTTC.

The CDR3, as DNA: TGTGCCAGCAGTTTACGGGCGGATTATGGCTACACCTTC. It is translated as CASSLRADYGYTF. The chain has TRBV28 and TRBJ1-2; the D is unclear. CDR3 size: 13 residues. Germline V gene data show CDR1 as MDHEN and CDR2 as SYDVKM. Trimming left V 2 bases short and J 5 bases short, with 9 bases between.

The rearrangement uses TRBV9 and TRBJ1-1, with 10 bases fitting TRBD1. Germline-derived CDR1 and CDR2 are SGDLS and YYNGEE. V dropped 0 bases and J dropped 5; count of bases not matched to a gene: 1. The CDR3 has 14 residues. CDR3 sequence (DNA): TGTGCCAGCAGCGTAGGGGACAGGGGAACTGAAGCTTTCTTT. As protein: CASSVGDRGTEAFF.

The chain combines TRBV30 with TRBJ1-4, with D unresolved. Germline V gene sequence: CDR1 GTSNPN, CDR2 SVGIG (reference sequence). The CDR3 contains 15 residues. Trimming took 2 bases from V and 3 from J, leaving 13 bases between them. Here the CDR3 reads CAWSMGSAANEKLFF. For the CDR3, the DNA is TGTGCCTGGAGTATGGGCTCCGCGGCTAATGAAAAACTGTTTTTT. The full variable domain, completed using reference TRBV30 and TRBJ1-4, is SQTIHQWPATLVQPVGSPLSLECTVEGTSNPNLYWYRQAAGRGLQLLFYSVGIGQISSEVPQNLSASRPQDRQFILSSKKLLLSDSGFYLCAWSMGSAANEKLFFGSGTQLSVL.

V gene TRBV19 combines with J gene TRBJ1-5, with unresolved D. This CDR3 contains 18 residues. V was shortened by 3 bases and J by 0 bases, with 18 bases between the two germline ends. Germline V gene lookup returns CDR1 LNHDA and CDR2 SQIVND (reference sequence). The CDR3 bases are TGTGCCAGTAGTATCGGCACATCAGGTGGGAATAGCAATCAGCCCCAGCATTTT. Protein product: CASSIGTSGGNSNQPQHF.

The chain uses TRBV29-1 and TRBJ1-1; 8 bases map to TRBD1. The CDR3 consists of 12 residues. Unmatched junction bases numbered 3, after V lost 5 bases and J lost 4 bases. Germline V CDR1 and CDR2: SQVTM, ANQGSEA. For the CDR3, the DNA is TGCAGCGTTAAGACAGGGGTCACTGAAGCTTTCTTT. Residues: CSVKTGVTEAFF.

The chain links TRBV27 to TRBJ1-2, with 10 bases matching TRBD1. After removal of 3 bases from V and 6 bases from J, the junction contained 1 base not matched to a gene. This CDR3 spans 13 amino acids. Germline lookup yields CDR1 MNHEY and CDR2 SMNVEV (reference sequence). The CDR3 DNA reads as TGTGCCAGCAGTTTCGGGACAGGGGATGGCTACACCTTC. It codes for CASSFGTGDGYTF.

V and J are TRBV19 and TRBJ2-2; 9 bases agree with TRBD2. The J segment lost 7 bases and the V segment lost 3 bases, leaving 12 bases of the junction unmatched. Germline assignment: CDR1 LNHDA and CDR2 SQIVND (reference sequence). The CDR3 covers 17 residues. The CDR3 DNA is TGTGCCAGTAGTATTATGGCGGGAGGGCCGCGCGGCGGGGAGCTGTTTTTT. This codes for CASSIMAGGPRGGELFF. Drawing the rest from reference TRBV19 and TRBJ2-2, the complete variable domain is DGGITQSPKYLFRKEGQNVTLSCEQNLNHDAMYWYRQDPGQGLRLIYYSQIVNDFQKGDIAEGYSVSREKKESFPLTVTSAQKNPTAFYLCASSIMAGGPRGGELFFGEGSRLTVL.

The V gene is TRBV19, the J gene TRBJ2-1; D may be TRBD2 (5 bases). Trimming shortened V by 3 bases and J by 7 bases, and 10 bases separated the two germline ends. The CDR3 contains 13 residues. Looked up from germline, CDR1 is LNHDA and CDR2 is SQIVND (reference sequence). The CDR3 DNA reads TGTGCCAGTAGTATGGACTGGACTAATGAGCAGTTCTTC. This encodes CASSMDWTNEQFF. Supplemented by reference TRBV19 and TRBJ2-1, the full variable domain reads DGGITQSPKYLFRKEGQNVTLSCEQNLNHDAMYWYRQDPGQGLRLIYYSQIVNDFQKGDIAEGYSVSREKKESFPLTVTSAQKNPTAFYLCASSMDWTNEQFFGPGTRLTVL.

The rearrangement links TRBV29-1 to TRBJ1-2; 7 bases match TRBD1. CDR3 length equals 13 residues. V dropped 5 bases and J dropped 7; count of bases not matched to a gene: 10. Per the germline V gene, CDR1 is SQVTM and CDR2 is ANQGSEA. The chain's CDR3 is CSVPFDREGGYTF. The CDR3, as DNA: TGCAGCGTTCCTTTCGACAGGGAGGGTGGCTACACCTTC.